Reported below is one T cell receptor (beta chain). Its antigen is not known. These data are taken from a study of CD8 T cells in Susac syndrome. Reverse transcription of roughly 0.5 to 1 ug RNA used random hexamers. One entry per CDR3 protein results from TCRdb running MiXCR on the immunoSEQ multiplex PCR reads. The data contain approximately 140,000 distinct CDR3 sequences, 85% to 95% of them singletons. TCR beta sequencing was performed on blood CD8+ and CD4+ T cells. Healthy donors were controls matched for age and sex. TEMRA cells were enriched by FACS, while CD8+ and CD4+ T cells were obtained through a negative isolation that was performed magnetically. General study results and limits: The relatively small number of individuals in the TCR sequencing and HLA analysis was acknowledged by the study.

This receptor was taken from a human donor in good health. The source material was CD8+ T cells from PBMCs.

The CDR3 is CASSVVGRLEDTQYF. The CDR3 nucleotides are TGTGCCAGCAGCGTAGTGGGCAGGCTAGAGGATACGCAGTATTTT. The chain carries TRBV9 and TRBJ2-3; no clear D gene. The CDR3 loop spans 15 amino acids. Germline assignment: CDR1 SGDLS and CDR2 YYNGEE. The V gene lost 0 bases and the J gene lost 6 bases, with 14 bases spanning the gap.